These 7 T cell receptor beta chains share one sample of origin, sequenced in a study of CD8 T cells in ankylosing spondylitis. TCRdb reanalysed the 5' RACE reads using MiXCR and keeps one entry per CDR3 protein. The profile shows nearly 350,000 distinct CDR3 sequences, roughly 15% of them singletons. Specimen: blood, either unsorted or a sorted T cell fraction (not recorded which). These receptors were taken from a male donor with ankylosing spondylitis or in good health (not recorded which).

This clonotype was detected a few times. The J gene is TRBJ2-3, the V gene TRBV20-1, with 7 bases that match TRBD2. V dropped 2 bases and J dropped 5; count of bases not matched to a gene: 7. Germline CDR1 reads DFQATT; CDR2 reads SNEGSKA (reference sequence). CDR3 length equals 14 residues. The chain's CDR3 is CSARREGQGDTQYF. CDR3 sequence (DNA): TGCAGTGCTAGAAGGGAGGGCCAGGGAGATACGCAGTATTTT.

The chain combines TRBV5-1 with TRBJ2-5, with 7 bases matching TRBD1. This CDR3 comprises 15 residues. The germline CDR1 and CDR2 sequences are SGHRS and YFSETQ. Unmatched junction bases numbered 5, after V lost 2 bases and J lost 1 base. The CDR3 DNA sequence: TGCGCCAGCAGCTTACTGGGACAGCTCCAAGAGACCCAGTACTTC. Amino acids: CASSLLGQLQETQYF.

This sequence joins TRBV6-1 and TRBJ1-5; TRBD1 might be the D (6 bases). V lost 7 bases, J lost 0 bases, and 13 bases lay in between. The germline gives CDR1 MNHNS, CDR2 SASEGT. This CDR3 is built from 15 residues. The CDR3 DNA sequence: TGTGCCAGCACTCAAGGGGGAAATAGCAATCAGCCCCAGCATTTT. As protein: CASTQGGNSNQPQHF.

The V call is TRBV12-3 or TRBV12-4, the J call TRBJ1-2, with a tentative D call TRBD1 (6 bases). The CDR3 has 13 residues. Trimming took 7 bases from V and 5 from J, leaving 14 bases between them. DNA of the CDR3: TGTGCCAGCAAAAGGACAGAAACTTATGGCTACACCTTC. This encodes CASKRTETYGYTF.

This clonotype was counted between two and nine times. The chain couples TRBV4-1 to TRBJ1-2; 8 positions agree with TRBD1. The CDR3 totals 14 residues. Trimming cost V 3 bases and J 7 bases; bases outside gene matches: 7. Germline CDR1 reads MGHRA; CDR2 reads YSYEKL. The CDR3 reads CASSHRTGYSGYTF. In DNA form, the CDR3 reads TGCGCCAGCAGCCATCGGACAGGGTATAGTGGCTACACCTTC.

This clonotype was picked up many times. The chain links TRBV5-5 to TRBJ2-7, with 11 bases aligning to TRBD2. V lost 3 bases and J lost 3; bases outside the gene matches: 8. Germline lookup yields CDR1 SGHKS and CDR2 YYEKEE (reference sequence). The CDR3 has 16 amino acids. The CDR3 DNA sequence: TGTGCCAGCAGCTGGGTCTTGGGACTAGCGGACTACGAGCAGTACTTC. Protein product: CASSWVLGLADYEQYF.

V usage is TRBV12-3 or TRBV12-4 and J usage is TRBJ2-6; a weak D match, TRBD1 (5 bases). CDR3 size: 14 residues. V was clipped by 7 bases and J by 2 bases, with 9 bases between them. CDR3: CASIPGTGANVLTF. CDR3 DNA: TGTGCCAGCATCCCAGGGACTGGGGCCAACGTCCTGACTTTC.